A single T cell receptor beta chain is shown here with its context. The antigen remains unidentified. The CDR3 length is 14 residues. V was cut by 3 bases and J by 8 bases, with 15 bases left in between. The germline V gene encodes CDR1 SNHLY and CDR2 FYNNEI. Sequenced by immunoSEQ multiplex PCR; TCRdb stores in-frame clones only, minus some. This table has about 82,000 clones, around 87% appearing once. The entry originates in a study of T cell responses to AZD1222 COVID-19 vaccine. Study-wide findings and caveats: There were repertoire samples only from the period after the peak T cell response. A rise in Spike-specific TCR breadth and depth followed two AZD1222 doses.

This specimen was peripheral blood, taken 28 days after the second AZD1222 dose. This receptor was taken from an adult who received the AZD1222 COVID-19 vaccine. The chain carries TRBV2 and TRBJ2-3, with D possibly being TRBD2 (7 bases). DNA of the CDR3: TGTGCCAGCAGTGATCGGGGGGCTTGGGGTACGCAGTATTTT. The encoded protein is CASSDRGAWGTQYF.